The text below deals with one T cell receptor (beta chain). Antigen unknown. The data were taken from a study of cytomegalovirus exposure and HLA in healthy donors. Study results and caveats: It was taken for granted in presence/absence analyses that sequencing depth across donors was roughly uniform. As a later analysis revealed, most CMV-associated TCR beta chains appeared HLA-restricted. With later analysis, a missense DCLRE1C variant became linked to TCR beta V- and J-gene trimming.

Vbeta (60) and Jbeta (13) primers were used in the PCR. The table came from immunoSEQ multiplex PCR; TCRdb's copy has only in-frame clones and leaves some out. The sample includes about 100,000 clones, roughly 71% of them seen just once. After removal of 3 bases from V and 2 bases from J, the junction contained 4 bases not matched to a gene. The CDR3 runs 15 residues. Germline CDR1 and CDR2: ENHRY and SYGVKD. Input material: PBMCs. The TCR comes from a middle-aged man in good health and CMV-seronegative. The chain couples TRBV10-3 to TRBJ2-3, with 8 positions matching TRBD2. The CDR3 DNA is TGTGCCATCAGTGAAGAGCGGGGGCCCACAGATACGCAGTATTTT. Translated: CAISEERGPTDTQYF.